This T cell receptor beta chain was retrieved from a study of CD8+ T cells in alopecia areata. General observations from the study: Among the cells sequenced in scalp samples are also the resident alphabeta T cells of normal skin.

Peripheral blood samples and lesional scalp punch biopsies were obtained from alopecia areata patients. About this clone itself: The antigen is undetermined. Other DNA variants within this sample encode the same CDR3.

RNA extraction was followed by reverse transcription into cDNA, which acted as the sequencing template. Sequencing was performed with immunoSEQ multiplex PCR; in TCRdb, only in-frame clones are kept and a portion is missing. The data contain 150,000 or so clones, around 47% of them seen just once; the ten biggest clones take up roughly 7.5%. Germline loops: CDR1 MNHEY, CDR2 SMNVEV (reference sequence). Trimming left V 3 bases short and J 5 bases short, with 4 bases between. This CDR3 contains 11 residues. The sample consisted of CD4+ T cells sorted from blood. This TCR was sampled from a human donor with alopecia areata. The chain joins TRBV27 to TRBJ2-5; D not resolved. This chain's CDR3 is CASSLGETQYF. Written as DNA, the CDR3 is TGTGCCAGCAGTTTGGGTGAGACCCAGTACTTC.